This TCR beta chain was sequenced for a study of blood T cell repertoires in COVID-19 (dated by TCRdb to about 2020). Describing the broader study: Collaborator samples came from the United States, Italy and Spain and covered acute and convalescent phases of COVID-19. Sample metadata almost always included a de-identified subject ID, COVID-19 status, age in years and sex. The material from the prospective study consisted of cDNA or gDNA derived from T cells, B-cell-depleted T cells, or PBMCs. The repertoires were made available in a free public database intended to serve as a resource for research on the immune response to SARS-CoV-2. Samples came from the ongoing ImmuneRACE study (first 160 participants) plus 1,254 subjects from 6 global collaborators. Deeply sampled blood TCRbeta repertoires from subjects exposed to, actively infected with, or recovered from COVID-19 were included in the dataset. Where available, HLA class I and class II types were taken from metadata supplied by the sample provider and were not determined by assay-based typing.

Participants in the prospective study were enrolled through a virtual design, were aged about 18 to 100 years, and lived in about two dozen United States geographic areas. In the prospective study, cohorts were assigned on the basis of participant-reported clinical history obtained from a screening survey and a study questionnaire. In the prospective study, whole blood, serum and a nasopharyngeal or oropharyngeal swab were collected from each participant by mobile phlebotomists. Additional blood draws and questionnaires over a 2-month period could optionally be provided by prospective study participants. Blood samples from the prospective study were shipped frozen or at room temperature prior to DNA extraction. From the cysteine through the phenylalanine, the CDR3 covers 14 amino acids. Kept here is only the CDR3 DNA, which spans 42 bases and is read in frame from base 1. The germline V gene (reference sequence) supplies CDR1 LGHDT and CDR2 YNNKEL. V ends up 2 bases short and J 4 bases short, with an unmatched junction base count of 4.

Worth noting for this clone: The antigen this receptor binds is unknown. Per-base quality was not reported, and no clone a single base away is much larger than it.

TCRbeta CDR3 regions were amplified from genomic DNA using the immunoSEQ Assay, a bias-controlled multiplex PCR. In the original analysis: Nucleated cell counts per sample were estimated from amplification of reference gene primers within the assay. To quantify the absolute abundance of each unique TCRbeta CDR3 rearrangement, sequence reads were collapsed and filtered. Productive Simpson clonality was computed per sample as the square root of Simpson's diversity index over productive rearrangements. Entries here come from immuneACCESS through TCRdb and include only in-frame sequences with V and J called. Some clones fail to appear in such tables; in the studies checked, an unresolved V gene covers under half of the shortfall, and the cause of the remainder is unknown. That table supplies the V and J calls and clone size; D and trimming were determined from the DNA. The sample profile shows 220,000 or so clones; about 91% of them were found once. The ten biggest clones cover about 14% of the sample.

Here is what the overall study found, with its caveats: The amount of clinical and demographic metadata varied by source and participant and was provided uncurated.

This TCR was recovered from a woman between 45 and 60 years old with acute COVID-19. The chain is assembled from TRBV3-1 (or the pseudogene TRBV3-2) and TRBJ1-1, with 7 bases matching TRBD1. The sample taken for sequencing was PBMCs or T cells enriched from blood (not recorded which). The CDR3 here reads CASSQNRGVTEAFF. The DNA is as follows: TGTGCCAGCAGCCAAAACAGGGGAGTCACTGAAGCTTTCTTT.